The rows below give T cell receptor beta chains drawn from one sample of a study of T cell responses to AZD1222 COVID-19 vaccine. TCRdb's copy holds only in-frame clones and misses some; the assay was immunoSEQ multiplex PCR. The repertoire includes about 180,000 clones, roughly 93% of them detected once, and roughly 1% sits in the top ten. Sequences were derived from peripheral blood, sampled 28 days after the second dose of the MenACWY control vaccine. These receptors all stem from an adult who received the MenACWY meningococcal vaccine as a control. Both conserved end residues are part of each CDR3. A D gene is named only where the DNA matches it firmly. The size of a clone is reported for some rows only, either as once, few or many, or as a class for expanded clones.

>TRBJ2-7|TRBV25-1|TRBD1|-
CASSSTGATPYEQYF
TGTGCCAGCAGCTCTACAGGGGCGACGCCCTACGAGCAGTACTTC
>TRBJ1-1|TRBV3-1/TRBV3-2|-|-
CASSLDSLMNTEAFF
TGTGCCAGCAGCCTGGACAGTTTGATGAACACTGAAGCTTTCTTT
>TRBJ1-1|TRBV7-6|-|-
CASSPGRWSMNTEAFF
TGTGCCAGCAGCCCCGGCCGTTGGAGCATGAACACTGAAGCTTTCTTT
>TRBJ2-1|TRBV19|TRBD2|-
CASSMTSGPNEQFF
TGTGCCAGTAGTATGACTAGCGGGCCCAATGAGCAGTTCTTC
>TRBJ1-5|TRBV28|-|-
CASSSPVSLQPQHF
TGTGCCAGCAGTTCACCCGTCTCCCTACAGCCCCAGCATTTT
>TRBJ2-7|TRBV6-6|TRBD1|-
CASGIRDRGTYEQYF
TGTGCCAGCGGAATACGGGACAGGGGGACCTACGAGCAGTACTTC
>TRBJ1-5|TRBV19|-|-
CASSFILLNQPQHF
TGTGCCAGTAGTTTTATCCTCCTTAATCAGCCCCAGCATTTT
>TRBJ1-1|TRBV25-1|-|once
CASKGLGMNTEAFF
TGTGCCAGCAAGGGTTTGGGAATGAACACTGAAGCTTTCTTT
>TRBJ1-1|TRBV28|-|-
CASSSDTNTEAFF
TGTGCCAGCAGCTCGGACACGAACACTGAAGCTTTCTTT
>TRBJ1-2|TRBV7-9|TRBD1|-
CASSPRTGRYGYTF
TGTGCCAGCAGCCCCCGGACAGGGCGGTATGGCTACACCTTC
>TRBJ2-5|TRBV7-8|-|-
CASSLTHQETQYF
TGTGCCAGCAGCTTAACTCATCAAGAGACCCAGTACTTC
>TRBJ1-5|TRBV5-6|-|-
CASSSRDGSNQPQHF
TGTGCCAGCAGCTCGCGCGACGGAAGCAATCAGCCCCAGCATTTT
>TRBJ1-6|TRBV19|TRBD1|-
CASSIDRDNSPLHF
TGTGCCAGTAGTATCGACAGGGATAATTCACCCCTCCACTTT
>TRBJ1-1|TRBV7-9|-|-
CASSDTGLTEAFF
TGTGCCAGCAGCGACACAGGGCTCACTGAAGCTTTCTTT
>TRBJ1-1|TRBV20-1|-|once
CSASPSEAFF
TGCAGTGCTAGTCCTTCTGAAGCTTTCTTT
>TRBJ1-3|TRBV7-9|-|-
CASSLTASTNTIYF
TGTGCCAGCAGCTTAACAGCCTCTACAAACACCATATATTTT
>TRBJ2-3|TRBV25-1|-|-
CAVGGVTDTQYF
TGTGCCGTAGGGGGAGTAACAGATACGCAGTATTTT
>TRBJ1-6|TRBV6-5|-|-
CASSYSQGPVSPLHF
TGTGCCAGCAGTTACTCGCAGGGGCCGGTTTCACCCCTCCACTTT
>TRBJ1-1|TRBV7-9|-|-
CASSGSGGNTEAFF
TGTGCCAGCTCAGGATCCGGGGGGAACACTGAAGCTTTCTTT
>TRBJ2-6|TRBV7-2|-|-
CASSLREVKANVLTF
TGTGCCAGCAGCTTAAGGGAGGTGAAGGCCAACGTCCTGACTTTC
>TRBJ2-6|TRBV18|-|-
CASSPSRSSGANVLTF
TGTGCCAGCTCACCGAGTCGGAGCTCTGGGGCCAACGTCCTGACTTTC
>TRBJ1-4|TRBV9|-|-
CASSVGGRGEKLFF
TGTGCCAGCAGCGTAGGAGGGAGGGGTGAAAAACTGTTTTTT
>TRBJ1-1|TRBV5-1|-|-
CASSPWTAPNTEAFF
TGCGCCAGCAGCCCATGGACAGCACCGAACACTGAAGCTTTCTTT
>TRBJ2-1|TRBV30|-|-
CAWGLGYSYNEQFF
TGTGCCTGGGGTCTTGGATACTCCTACAATGAGCAGTTCTTC
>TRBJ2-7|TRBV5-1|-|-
CASSLGAAYEQYF
TGCGCCAGCAGCTTAGGGGCCGCCTACGAGCAGTACTTC
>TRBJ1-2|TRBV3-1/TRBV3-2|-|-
CASSQVLFGDSNYGYTF
TGTGCCAGCAGCCAAGTTTTATTTGGGGACTCAAACTATGGCTACACCTTC
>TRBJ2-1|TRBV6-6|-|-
CASSTSLGLEQFF
TGTGCCAGCAGTACTTCACTGGGTCTAGAGCAGTTCTTC
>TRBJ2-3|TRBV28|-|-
CASSFIVRVENTDTQYF
TGTGCCAGCAGTTTCATCGTCCGGGTCGAAAACACAGATACGCAGTATTTT
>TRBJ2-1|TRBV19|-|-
CASSGGASYNEQFF
TGTGCCAGTAGTGGGGGGGCATCCTACAATGAGCAGTTCTTC
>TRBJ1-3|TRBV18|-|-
CASLPQGSGNTIYF
TGTGCCAGCTTGCCCCAGGGGTCTGGAAACACCATATATTTT
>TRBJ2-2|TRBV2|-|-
CARKGGIAGELFF
TGTGCCAGGAAGGGGGGAATCGCCGGGGAGCTGTTTTTT
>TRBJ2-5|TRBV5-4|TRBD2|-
CASSRSGGAQETQYF
TGTGCCAGCAGCAGAAGCGGGGGGGCGCAGGAGACCCAGTACTTC
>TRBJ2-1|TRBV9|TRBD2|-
CASSEGGSGGNEQFF
TGTGCCAGCAGCGAGGGTGGTAGCGGGGGGAATGAGCAGTTCTTC
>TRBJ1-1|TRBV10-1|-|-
CASSEPGVSTEAFF
TGCGCCAGCAGTGAGCCGGGGGTTAGCACTGAAGCTTTCTTT
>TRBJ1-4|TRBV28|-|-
CASTHPRGWEKLFF
TGTGCCAGCACGCACCCCCGGGGTTGGGAAAAACTGTTTTTT
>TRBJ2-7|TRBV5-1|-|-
CASSWGSTDRSSYEQYF
TGCGCCAGCAGCTGGGGGTCGACAGACCGGAGCTCCTACGAGCAGTACTTC
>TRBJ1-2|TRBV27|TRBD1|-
CASSQRLRTGGDYGYTF
TGTGCCAGCAGCCAACGTCTTCGGACAGGGGGCGACTATGGCTACACCTTC
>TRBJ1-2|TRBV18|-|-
CASTREGGTNYGYTF
TGTGCCAGCACCAGGGAGGGAGGCACTAACTATGGCTACACCTTC
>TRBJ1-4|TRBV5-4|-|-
CASSSSATTNEKLFF
TGTGCCAGCAGCTCGAGTGCGACGACTAATGAAAAACTGTTTTTT
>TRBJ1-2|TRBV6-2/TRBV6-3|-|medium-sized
CASSSLGSRLHGYTF
TGTGCCAGCAGTTCACTCGGGTCCCGCCTCCATGGCTACACCTTC
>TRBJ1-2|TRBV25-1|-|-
CASYRKDHGYTF
TGTGCCAGCTACAGGAAAGACCATGGCTACACCTTC
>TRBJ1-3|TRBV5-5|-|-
CASRPTGSGNTIYF
TGTGCCAGCAGACCCACAGGCTCTGGAAACACCATATATTTT
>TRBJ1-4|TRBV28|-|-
CASSGSTGLRLQEKLFF
TGTGCCAGCAGCGGATCCACAGGGCTAAGGTTGCAGGAAAAACTGTTTTTT
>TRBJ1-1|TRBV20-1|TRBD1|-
CSASRGQSREAFF
TGCAGTGCTAGTCGGGGACAGTCTCGGGAAGCTTTCTTT
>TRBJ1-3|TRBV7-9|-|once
CASSPQSLRSGNTIYF
TGTGCCAGCAGCCCCCAGTCCCTGCGTTCTGGAAACACCATATATTTT
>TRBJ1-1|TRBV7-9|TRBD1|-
CASSRTGQATEAFF
TGTGCCAGCAGCCGCACGGGACAGGCCACTGAAGCTTTCTTT
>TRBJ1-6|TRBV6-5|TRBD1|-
CASSYGGQGYSPLHF
TGTGCCAGCAGTTACGGGGGACAGGGTTATTCACCCCTCCACTTT